A few counts support the clone carrying this TCR beta chain. The target antigen is unknown. The source of the sample is a study of shared clonotypes between healthy human individuals. The study's findings and limits: Clonotypes not shared had lower generation probabilities than those common to all four donors.

Germline CDR1 DFQATT, CDR2 SNEGSKA (reference sequence). The CDR3 totals 10 residues. Profiling relied on immunoSEQ multiplex PCR, and the TCRdb table lists in-frame clones only, not all of them. The table lists about 1.1 million clones, 60% to 80% of them singletons, with roughly 0.9% in the top ten. The sample comprised memory CD4+ T cells from PBMCs. Subset meaning: CD45RA-negative fraction. The clonotype comes from a man younger than 35 in good health. Some clones in this sample may be carry-over from other donors' samples. The chain links TRBV20-1 to TRBJ1-5; D not certain. This CDR3 reads CSAGVQPQHF. The CDR3 coding sequence is TGCAGCGCGGGAGTCCAGCCCCAGCATTTT.